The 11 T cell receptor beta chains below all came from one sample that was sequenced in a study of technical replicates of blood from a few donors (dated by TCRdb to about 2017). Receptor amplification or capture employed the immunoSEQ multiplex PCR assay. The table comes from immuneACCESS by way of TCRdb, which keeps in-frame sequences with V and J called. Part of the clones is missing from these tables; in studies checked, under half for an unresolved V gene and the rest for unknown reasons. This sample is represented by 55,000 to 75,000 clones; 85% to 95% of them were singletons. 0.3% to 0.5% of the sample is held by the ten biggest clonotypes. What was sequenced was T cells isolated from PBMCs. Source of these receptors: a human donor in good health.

The CDR3 nucleotides read TGTGCCAGCTCACCACGCCTCGCGGAGTCCCGGGGCGAGCAGTACTTC. Its protein is CASSPRLAESRGEQYF. The V call is TRBV18, the J call TRBJ2-7; D might be TRBD2 (5 bases). The V end was cut by 1 base, the J end by 6 bases, with 19 bases between. This CDR3 spans 16 amino acids. Germline-derived CDR1 and CDR2 are KGHSH and LQKENI.

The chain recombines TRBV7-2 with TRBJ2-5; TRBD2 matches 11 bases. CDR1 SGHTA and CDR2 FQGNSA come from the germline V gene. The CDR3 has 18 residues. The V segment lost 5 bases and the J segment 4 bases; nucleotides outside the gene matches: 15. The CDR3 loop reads CASSHIYPTSGSGETQYF. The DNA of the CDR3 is TGTGCCAGCAGCCACATTTACCCAACTAGCGGGAGCGGAGAGACCCAGTACTTC.

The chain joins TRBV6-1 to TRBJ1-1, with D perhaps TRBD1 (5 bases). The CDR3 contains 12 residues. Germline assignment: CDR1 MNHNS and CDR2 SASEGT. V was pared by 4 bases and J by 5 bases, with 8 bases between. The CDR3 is CASSGGGTEAFF. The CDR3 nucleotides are TGTGCCAGCAGTGGGGGGGGAACTGAAGCTTTCTTT.

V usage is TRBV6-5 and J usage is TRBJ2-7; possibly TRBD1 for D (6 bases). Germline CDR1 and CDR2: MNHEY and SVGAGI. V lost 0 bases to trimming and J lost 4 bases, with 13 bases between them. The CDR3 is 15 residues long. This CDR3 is CASSYSQGQYYEQYF. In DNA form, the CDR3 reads TGTGCCAGCAGTTACTCACAGGGACAATATTACGAGCAGTACTTC.

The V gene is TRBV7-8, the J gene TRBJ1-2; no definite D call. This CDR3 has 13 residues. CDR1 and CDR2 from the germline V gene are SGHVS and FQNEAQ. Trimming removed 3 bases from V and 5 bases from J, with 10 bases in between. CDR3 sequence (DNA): TGTGCCAGCAGCTTTATTACTGTGTATGGCTACACCTTC. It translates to CASSFITVYGYTF.

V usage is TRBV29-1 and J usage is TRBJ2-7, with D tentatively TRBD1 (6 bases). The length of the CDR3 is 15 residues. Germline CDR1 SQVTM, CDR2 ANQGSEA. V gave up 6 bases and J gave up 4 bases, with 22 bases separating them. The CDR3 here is CSVTQGSDPTYEQYF. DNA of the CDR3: TGCAGCGTAACACAGGGTTCCGATCCAACTTACGAGCAGTACTTC.

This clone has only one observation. CDR3 in amino acids: CASSQYTSAYNEQFF. The CDR3, as DNA: TGTGCCAGCAGCCAATATACTAGCGCCTACAATGAGCAGTTCTTC. The gene calls are TRBV4-2 and TRBJ2-1; 7 positions match TRBD2. CDR1 is LGHNA and CDR2 is YNFKEQ in the germline V gene. The length of the CDR3 is 15 residues. V shed 2 bases and J 2 bases; nucleotides not matched to a gene: 3.

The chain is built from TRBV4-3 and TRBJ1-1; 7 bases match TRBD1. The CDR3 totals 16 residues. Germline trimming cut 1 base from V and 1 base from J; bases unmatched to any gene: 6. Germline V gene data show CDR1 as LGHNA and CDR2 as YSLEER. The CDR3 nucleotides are TGCGCCAGCAGCCAAGCCGGGACAGTAAAGAACACTGAAGCTTTCTTT. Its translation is CASSQAGTVKNTEAFF.

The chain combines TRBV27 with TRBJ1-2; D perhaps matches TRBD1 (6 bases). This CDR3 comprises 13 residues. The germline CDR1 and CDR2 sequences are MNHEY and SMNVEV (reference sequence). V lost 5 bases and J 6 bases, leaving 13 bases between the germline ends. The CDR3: CASSPRQDHGYTF. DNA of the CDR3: TGTGCCAGCAGTCCCAGACAGGATCATGGCTACACCTTC.

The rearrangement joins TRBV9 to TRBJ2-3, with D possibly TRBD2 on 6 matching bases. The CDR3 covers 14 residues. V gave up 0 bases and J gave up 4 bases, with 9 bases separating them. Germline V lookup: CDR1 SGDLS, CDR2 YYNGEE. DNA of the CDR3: TGTGCCAGCAGCGTAGCGAGCGGGTCAGATACGCAGTATTTT. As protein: CASSVASGSDTQYF.

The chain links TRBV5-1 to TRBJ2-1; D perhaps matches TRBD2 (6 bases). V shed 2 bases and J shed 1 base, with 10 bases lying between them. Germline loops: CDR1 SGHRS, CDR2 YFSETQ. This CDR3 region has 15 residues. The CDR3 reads CASSFGGVSYNEQFF. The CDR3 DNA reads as TGCGCCAGCAGCTTTGGAGGGGTTTCCTACAATGAGCAGTTCTTC.